This T cell receptor (beta chain) was sequenced in a study of OX40 agonist ivuxolimab in advanced cancers. Germline trimming cut 4 bases from V and 0 bases from J; bases unmatched to any gene: 7. The germline gives CDR1 SGHRS, CDR2 YFSETQ. The CDR3 totals 17 residues. This clone occurred a few times. Clones were read by immunoSEQ multiplex PCR, and TCRdb kept only the in-frame ones, dropping some. The sample lists more than 90,000 clones, about 79% seen once, with over 1.3% in the top ten. The J gene is TRBJ2-2, the V gene TRBV5-1; 9 nucleotides line up with TRBD2. This sequence was found in an adult with an advanced solid tumor such as melanoma, head and neck, liver or kidney cancer. The sequencing used CD4+ or CD8+ T cells sorted from blood, collected in a trial of the OX40 agonist ivuxolimab. CDR3 sequence (DNA): TGCGCCAGCAGCCCATCGACTAGCGGTGCGAACACCGGGGAGCTGTTTTTT. Translated, it gives CASSPSTSGANTGELFF.